The clone carrying this TCR beta chain was seen a few times. The antigen remains undetermined. TCRdb called the 5' RACE reads again in MiXCR, with one record for every CDR3 protein. The sample includes some 340,000 distinct CDR3 sequences, around 13% of them seen just once. These data belong to a study of T-cell memory formation after mild COVID-19. Study at large: TCR clusters showed largely donor specificity.

The germline CDR1 and CDR2 sequences are DFQATT and SNEGSKA (reference sequence). Between the trimmed V and J ends, which lost 4 bases and 7 bases, there was a span of 20 bases. The CDR3 is 15 residues long. Study results and limitations: Clones that contracted clustered mainly in CM and EM if CD4+ and in EMRA if CD8+. Cross-reactive memory seemingly joined, as some responding clones were found in pre-infection memory.

The sequenced sample was PBMCs or a T cell subset sorted from them (not recorded which). The J gene is TRBJ1-3, the V gene TRBV20-1; D unclear. The receptor was isolated from a man aged 18 to 30 who had mild COVID-19 (a few samples of this study predate the infection). Cell type and time point are not known. CDR3: CSATSLRGGWNTIYF. The CDR3 coding sequence is TGCAGTGCTACCTCCCTCCGTGGAGGGTGGAACACCATATATTTT.